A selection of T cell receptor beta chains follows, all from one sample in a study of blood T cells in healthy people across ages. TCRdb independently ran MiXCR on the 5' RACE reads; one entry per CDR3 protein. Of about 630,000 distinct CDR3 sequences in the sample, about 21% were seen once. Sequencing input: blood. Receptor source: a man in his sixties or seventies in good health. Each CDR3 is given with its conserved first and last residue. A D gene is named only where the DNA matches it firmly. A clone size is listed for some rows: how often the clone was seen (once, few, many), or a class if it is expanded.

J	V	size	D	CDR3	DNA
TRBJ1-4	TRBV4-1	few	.	CASSQVQPTEKLFF	TGCGCCAGCAGCCAAGTCCAGCCAACTGAAAAACTGTTTTTT
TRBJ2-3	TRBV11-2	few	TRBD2	CASSFNSGSADTQYF	TGTGCCAGCAGCTTTAACAGCGGGAGTGCAGATACGCAGTATTTT
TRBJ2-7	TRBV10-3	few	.	CAISDNLAGGTDEQYF	TGTGCCATCAGTGATAACCTAGCAGGAGGAACAGACGAGCAGTACTTC
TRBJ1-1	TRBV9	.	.	CASSARQTNTEAFF	TGTGCCAGCAGCGCAAGACAGACGAACACTGAAGCTTTCTTT
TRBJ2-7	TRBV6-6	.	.	CASRADPTYEQYF	TGTGCCAGCAGAGCGGACCCAACCTACGAGCAGTACTTC
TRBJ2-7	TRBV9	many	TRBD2	CASSVASGPYEQYF	TGTGCCAGCAGCGTGGCTAGCGGACCCTACGAGCAGTACTTC
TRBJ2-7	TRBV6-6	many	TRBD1	CASRSGGRSYEQYF	TGTGCCAGCAGGTCAGGGGGCCGCTCCTACGAGCAGTACTTC
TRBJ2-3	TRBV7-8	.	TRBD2	CASGGLALFRTDTQYF	TGTGCCAGCGGGGGACTAGCCCTATTCCGCACAGATACGCAGTATTTT
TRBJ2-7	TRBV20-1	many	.	CSALSRRDGYEQYF	TGCAGTGCCCTATCCCGGCGGGATGGGTACGAGCAGTACTTC
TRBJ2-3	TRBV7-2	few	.	CASSLWGTSTDTQYF	TGTGCCAGCAGCTTATGGGGTACTAGCACAGATACGCAGTATTTT
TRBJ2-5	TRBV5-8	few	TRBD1	CASSLGDRTAKIQETQYF	TGTGCCAGCAGCTTGGGGGACAGGACAGCCAAAATACAAGAGACCCAGTACTTC
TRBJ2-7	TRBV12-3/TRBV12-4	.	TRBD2	CASRLAGDSGGEQYF	TGTGCCAGCAGACTAGCGGGAGATTCTGGTGGCGAGCAGTACTTC
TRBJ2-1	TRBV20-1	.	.	CSASPRLVYSYNEQFF	TGCAGTGCTTCCCCGAGACTAGTTTATTCCTACAATGAGCAGTTCTTC
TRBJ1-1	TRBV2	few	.	CASRVEGTEAFF	TGTGCCAGCAGAGTCGAGGGCACTGAGGCTTTCTTT
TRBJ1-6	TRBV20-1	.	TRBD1	CSAIEPTGDNSPLHF	TGCAGTGCTATAGAGCCTACAGGGGATAATTCACCCCTCCACTTT
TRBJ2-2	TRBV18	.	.	CASSPPTGLSTGELFF	TGTGCCAGCTCACCACCCACGGGACTTAGCACCGGGGAGCTGTTTTTT
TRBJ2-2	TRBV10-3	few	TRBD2	CAISGLAETGELFF	TGTGCCATCAGTGGACTAGCGGAGACCGGGGAGCTGTTTTTT
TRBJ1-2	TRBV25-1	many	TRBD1	CASSATLSGTGADGYTF	TGTGCCAGCAGTGCCACCCTTTCCGGGACAGGGGCAGATGGCTACACCTTC
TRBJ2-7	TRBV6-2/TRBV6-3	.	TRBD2	CASSLPTSGFYEQYF	TGTGCCAGCAGTCTCCCAACTAGCGGTTTCTACGAGCAGTACTTC
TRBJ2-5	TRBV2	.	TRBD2	CASSGSGVYQETQYF	TGTGCCAGCAGTGGTAGCGGGGTCTACCAAGAGACCCAGTACTTC
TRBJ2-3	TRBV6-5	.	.	CASSYFGSSDTQYF	TGTGCCAGCAGTTACTTTGGCAGCTCAGATACGCAGTATTTT
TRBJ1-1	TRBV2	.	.	CASSDSGGALTEAFF	TGTGCCAGCAGTGACTCTGGAGGGGCGCTCACTGAAGCTTTCTTT
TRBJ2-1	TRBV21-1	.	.	CASLTGGTEQFF	TGTGCCTCTCTAACCGGCGGGACAGAGCAGTTCTTC
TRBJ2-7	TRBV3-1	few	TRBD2	CASSARTSGRSYEQYF	TGTGCCAGCAGCGCACGGACTAGCGGGAGAAGCTACGAGCAGTACTTC
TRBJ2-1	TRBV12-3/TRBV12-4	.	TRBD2	CASSPTSGMPYEQFF	TGTGCCAGCAGCCCGACTAGCGGGATGCCCTATGAGCAGTTCTTC
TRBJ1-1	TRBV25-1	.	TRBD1	CASSDFHRGALAFF	TGTGCCAGCAGTGATTTCCACAGGGGGGCATTAGCTTTCTTT